The 30 T cell receptor beta chains reported below all come from one sample, sequenced in a study of blood T cells in healthy people across ages. A J-beta primer mix and a sample-barcoded 5' primer were used in a second PCR of about 6 to 12 cycles. TCRdb itself ran the 5' RACE reads through MiXCR, one entry per CDR3 protein. The sample has approximately 800,000 distinct CDR3 sequences, 40% to 65% seen once. Specimen: blood. The origin of the receptors is a man aged 80 or over in good health.

This clonotype was recorded a few times. The gene calls are TRBV10-3 and TRBJ1-2, with D possibly matching TRBD1 (6 bases). Germline CDR1 is ENHRY and CDR2 is SYGVKD. Trimming shortened V by 7 bases and J by 6 bases, and 15 bases separated the two germline ends. The CDR3 totals 13 residues. CDR3 sequence (DNA): TGTGCCATCACTAAACAGGGATCCGATGGCTACACCTTC. This encodes CAITKQGSDGYTF.

This clonotype has just one count. The rearrangement uses TRBV29-1 and TRBJ2-7, with 9 nucleotides matching TRBD1. The CDR3 length is 13 residues. Losses at the gene ends were 7 bases for V and 4 bases for J; bases not matched to a gene: 8. Germline values: CDR1 SQVTM, CDR2 ANQGSEA. CDR3: CSGTGTGMYEQYF. Here the CDR3 DNA reads TGCAGCGGAACCGGGACAGGGATGTACGAGCAGTACTTC.

The chain recombines TRBV7-9 with TRBJ2-1; 9 nucleotides match TRBD2. This CDR3 has 14 amino acids. Germline trimming cut 1 base from V and 12 bases from J; bases unmatched to any gene: 7. The V gene's germline CDR1 is SEHNR and CDR2 FQNEAQ (reference sequence). CDR3 protein: CASSLEGVAGVQFF. The CDR3 DNA sequence: TGTGCCAGCAGCTTAGAAGGGGTAGCGGGAGTGCAGTTCTTC.

On this clonotype: The junction and the germline gene differ at one end; a read error may be behind it. The chain couples TRBV5-1 to TRBJ2-5, with 9 bases matching TRBD2. This CDR3 has 18 residues. CDR1 is SGHRS, CDR2 YFSETQ, per germline. The CDR3 spells CVSSLELAGNTYQETQYF. The DNA for the CDR3 is TGCGTCAGCAGCTTGGAGCTAGCGGGAAACACCTACCAAGAGACCCAGTACTTC.

This rearrangement joins TRBV3-1 to TRBJ2-5; perhaps TRBD1 as D (5 bases). V lost 4 bases to trimming and J lost 0 bases, with 12 bases between them. Per the germline V gene, CDR1 is LGHDT and CDR2 is YNNKEL (reference sequence). The length of the CDR3 is 15 residues. The CDR3 region has the DNA TGTGCCAGCAGCCGAAACAGGTTAAACCAAGAGACCCAGTACTTC. Translation gives CASSRNRLNQETQYF.

The chain links TRBV5-1 to TRBJ2-7; TRBD1 might be the D (5 bases). The CDR3 runs to 13 residues. Germline CDR1 SGHRS, CDR2 YFSETQ. Trimming stripped 2 bases from V and 5 bases from J, with 11 bases between. CDR3 sequence (DNA): TGCGCCAGCAGCTTCGCAGGGATCCACGAGCAGTACTTC. It encodes CASSFAGIHEQYF.

A remark on this clonotype: At one end the junction does not follow the germline gene, possibly because of a read error. The chain recombines TRBV2 with TRBJ2-4, with 7 bases identical to TRBD2. CDR3 length: 17 residues. CDR1 is SNHLY, CDR2 FYNNEI, per germline. In DNA, the CDR3 is TGTGCCAGCAGTCGAAAGAGCGGGGAAATAGCCAAAACCATTCAGTACTTC. Protein: CASSRKSGEIAKTIQYF.

This chain uses TRBV15 with TRBJ2-3; 12 nucleotides match TRBD2. Trimming removed 0 bases from V and 6 bases from J; junction bases left unmatched: 10. There are 18 residues in the CDR3. Germline CDR1 and CDR2: LNHNV and YYDKDF (reference sequence). CDR3 DNA: TGTGCCACCAGCAGAGATCTCCGGACTAGCGGGACACAGGATACGCAGTATTTT. It translates to CATSRDLRTSGTQDTQYF.

This clonotype was counted only a few times. The chain recombines TRBV20-1 with TRBJ2-1; 9 nucleotides match TRBD2. Germline V gene lookup returns CDR1 DFQATT and CDR2 SNEGSKA (reference sequence). This CDR3 is 13 amino acids long. CDR3 amino acids: CSAGTSSYNEQFF. The CDR3 DNA follows: TGCAGCGCCGGGACTAGCAGTTACAATGAGCAGTTCTTC.

This clonotype was observed at least ten times. This chain joins TRBV12-3 or TRBV12-4 and TRBJ2-1, with a possible D match to TRBD2 (6 bases). Trimming removed 5 bases from V and 0 bases from J, with 14 bases in between. This CDR3 contains 16 residues. CDR3 loop: CASSPTGRGSYNEQFF. For the CDR3, the DNA is TGTGCCAGCAGTCCTACCGGGAGAGGCTCCTACAATGAGCAGTTCTTC.

This clonotype appeared a few times. The V call is TRBV7-6, the J call TRBJ2-7, with TRBD2 matching over 11 bases. This CDR3 spans 18 amino acids. The germline CDR1 and CDR2 sequences are SGHVS and FNYEAQ. V lost 1 base, J lost 2 bases, and 10 bases stayed unmatched. CDR3 nucleotide sequence: TGTGCCAGCAGCTTAGTAGAGCTAGCGGGAGGCCCCCCCTACGAGCAGTACTTC. The encoded protein is CASSLVELAGGPPYEQYF.

This sequence joins TRBV7-2 and TRBJ2-1; possibly TRBD2 for D (6 bases). Germline V lookup: CDR1 SGHTA, CDR2 FQGNSA. CDR3 size: 17 residues. The V end was cut by 5 bases, the J end by 0 bases, with 17 bases between. The CDR3 region is CTSSQNMAGSSYNEQFF. CDR3 DNA sequence: TGTACCAGCAGCCAAAATATGGCGGGAAGCTCCTACAATGAGCAGTTCTTC.

This clonotype was recorded only once. This chain links TRBV12-3 or TRBV12-4 with TRBJ1-2, with TRBD1 identical over 7 bases. V lost 6 bases, J lost 4 bases, and 11 bases stayed unmatched. The CDR3 has 15 amino acids. CDR3 nucleotides: TGTGCCAGCAGCCCCGGGGGGACAGATATCTATGGCTACACCTTC. It is translated as CASSPGGTDIYGYTF.

The rearrangement joins TRBV27 to TRBJ1-1, with D unresolved. The CDR3 is 15 amino acids. The V end was cut by 4 bases, the J end by 1 base, with 13 bases between. Germline loops: CDR1 MNHEY, CDR2 SMNVEV (reference sequence). The DNA of the CDR3 is TGTGCCAGCAGTTGGGCAGCAACATCGAACACTGAAGCTTTCTTT. Amino acid sequence: CASSWAATSNTEAFF.

V is TRBV20-1 and J is TRBJ1-6, with 8 nucleotides matching TRBD1. The J segment lost 1 base and the V segment lost 6 bases, leaving 11 bases of the junction unmatched. The germline CDR1 and CDR2 sequences are DFQATT and SNEGSKA (reference sequence). The CDR3 is made up of 17 amino acids. In DNA form, the CDR3 reads TGCAGTGCAAGGGTGGACAGGGAGGGGTCCTATAATTCACCCCTCCACTTT. This gives the protein CSARVDREGSYNSPLHF.

This rearrangement joins TRBV20-1 to TRBJ2-1, with TRBD2 matching 7 bases. The CDR3 runs 15 residues. With 5 bases clipped from V and 0 bases from J, the junction kept 7 bases outside the gene matches. The germline V gene has CDR1 DFQATT and CDR2 SNEGSKA (reference sequence). DNA for the CDR3: TGCAGTGCTCCCGCGGGAGCGAGCTCCTACAATGAGCAGTTCTTC. This translates into CSAPAGASSYNEQFF.

The chain links TRBV12-3 or TRBV12-4 to TRBJ1-1; 10 bases align to TRBD1. The CDR3 is 14 amino acids. Trimming at V came to 7 bases and at J to 3 bases, leaving 5 bases not matched to a gene. In DNA form, the CDR3 reads TGTGCCAGCATTTTGACAGGGGGCTACACTGAAGCTTTCTTT. Its translation is CASILTGGYTEAFF.

As regards this clonotype: A junction end diverges from the germline sequence, so it may reflect a read error. The chain employs TRBV28 and TRBJ1-2; D gene uncertain. Germline V gene lookup returns CDR1 MDHEN and CDR2 SYDVKM. The CDR3 consists of 13 residues. This CDR3 is CASSVPSTGGYTF. The CDR3 region has the DNA TGCGCCAGCAGTGTACCCTCAACCGGGGGCTACACCTTC.

The rearrangement links TRBV15 to TRBJ1-2; D possibly corresponds to TRBD1 (5 bases). Trimming took 5 bases from V and 2 from J, leaving 15 bases between them. Germline V CDR1 and CDR2: LNHNV, YYDKDF (reference sequence). The CDR3 consists of 15 residues. The CDR3: CATSFKTQGNYGYTF. The CDR3 DNA reads as TGTGCCACCAGCTTTAAAACGCAGGGAAACTATGGCTACACCTTC.

The chain employs TRBV6-2 or TRBV6-3 and TRBJ2-6; no clear D. Between the trimmed V and J ends, which lost 0 bases and 0 bases, there was a span of 6 bases. The V gene's germline CDR1 is MNHEY and CDR2 SVGEGT. CDR3 size: 16 residues. CDR3 bases: TGTGCCAGCAGTTACTCGGATCCCTCTGGGGCCAACGTCCTGACTTTC. This translates into CASSYSDPSGANVLTF.

In this sample, this clonotype turned up once. The V and J genes are TRBV6-1 and TRBJ1-4, with no clear D. The CDR3 is made up of 14 amino acids. V shed 0 bases and J shed 3 bases, with 5 bases lying between them. Germline assignment: CDR1 MNHNS and CDR2 SASEGT. This CDR3 is CASSEAPPNEKLFF. The DNA of the CDR3 is TGTGCCAGCAGTGAAGCGCCCCCTAATGAAAAACTGTTTTTT.

This clonotype was observed a handful of times. This chain connects TRBV12-3 or TRBV12-4 to TRBJ1-2; D perhaps matches TRBD1 (5 bases). CDR3 length: 18 amino acids. V shed 0 bases and J shed 4 bases, with 21 bases lying between them. The CDR3 here is CASSLARRGTLEPYGYTF. CDR3 sequence (DNA): TGTGCCAGCAGTTTAGCTCGGCGAGGGACCCTAGAGCCCTATGGCTACACCTTC.

The chain employs TRBV10-3 and TRBJ2-1; TRBD2 agrees at 8 bases. The CDR3 extends over 14 amino acids. The J segment lost 3 bases and the V segment lost 11 bases, leaving 9 bases of the junction unmatched. Germline values: CDR1 ENHRY, CDR2 SYGVKD. The CDR3: CAVFGGTSYNEQFF. The CDR3 DNA reads as TGTGCCGTCTTCGGGGGGACTAGCTACAATGAGCAGTTCTTC.

The rearrangement links TRBV6-1 to TRBJ2-3, with a possible D match to TRBD1 (5 bases). Germline V gene data show CDR1 as MNHNS and CDR2 as SASEGT. The CDR3 totals 17 residues. V was shortened by 6 bases and J by 0 bases, with 19 bases between the two germline ends. The CDR3 DNA is TGTGCCAGCAGACCCAGACAGCGCCAAACTAGCACAGATACGCAGTATTTT. Translated: CASRPRQRQTSTDTQYF.

Of note for this clonotype: A read error may explain this, as a much larger clone is one base away. V and J are TRBV7-2 and TRBJ2-3; 9 nucleotides line up with TRBD2. Trimming at V came to 1 base and at J to 14 bases, leaving 10 bases not matched to a gene. CDR3 length: 14 residues. CDR1 SGHTA and CDR2 FQGNSA come from the germline V gene. The CDR3 region has the DNA TGTGCCAGCAGCTTAGGAGGGGTAGCGGGAGACGCGTATTTT. The encoded protein is CASSLGGVAGDAYF.

The chain links TRBV18 to TRBJ2-1, with D uncertain. This CDR3 has 12 residues. The ends were cut back, 3 bases at V and 7 bases at J, with 7 bases in the middle. Germline V gene data show CDR1 as KGHSH and CDR2 as LQKENI. CDR3 in amino acids: CASSPIQNEQFF. CDR3 sequence (DNA): TGTGCCAGCTCACCTATCCAGAATGAGCAGTTCTTC.

J is TRBJ2-7 and V is TRBV5-4; no clear D gene. Deletions cut 2 bases from V and 2 bases from J, with 11 bases between. The CDR3 runs 14 residues. Germline CDR1 SGHNT, CDR2 YYREEE (reference sequence). The CDR3 reads CASSFTPVTYEQYF. DNA for the CDR3: TGTGCCAGCAGCTTCACTCCGGTAACCTACGAGCAGTACTTC.

This clonotype came up a few times. J is TRBJ1-2 and V is TRBV21-1; the table calls TRBD1, which could not be checked here. TRBV21-1 is a listed pseudogene. CDR3 length: 19 amino acids. CDR3 coding DNA: TGTGCCAGCAGCAAAGGGTCCGGGACAGGGATCGGTGGGAACTATGGCTACACCTTC. Translated: CASSKGSGTGIGGNYGYTF.

This clonotype was detected a few times. The chain recombines TRBV24-1 with TRBJ2-1; TRBD1 agrees at 9 bases. CDR3 length: 16 residues. J was trimmed by 4 bases and V by 3 bases; bases with no gene match: 6. Germline CDR1 is KGHDR and CDR2 is SFDVKD. CDR3 coding DNA: TGTGCCACCAGTGATCCCGGACAGGGGTTATACAATGAGCAGTTCTTC. It specifies CATSDPGQGLYNEQFF.

This clonotype has more than one count but fewer than ten. V gene TRBV4-1 combines with J gene TRBJ2-5, with TRBD2 matching 12 bases. V shed 7 bases and J 11 bases; nucleotides not matched to a gene: 8. The CDR3 runs 13 residues. The germline V gene has CDR1 MGHRA and CDR2 YSYEKL. CDR3 residues: CASTLAGGHEQYF. CDR3 coding DNA: TGCGCCAGCACTCTAGCGGGAGGGCATGAGCAGTACTTC.